One and the same sample provided the 3 T cell receptor beta chains below, sequenced in a study of CD8 T cells in Susac syndrome (dated by TCRdb to about 2019). The library was made by the immunoSEQ multiplex PCR assay. RNA was extracted using the RNeasy kit, and roughly 0.5 to 1 microgram was reverse transcribed with random hexamers. The public reads were quality trimmed at Q25 with fastp and then assembled into clones with MiXCR by TCRdb, keeping productive beta chains. Every CDR3 protein is listed once, alongside the most common genes and DNA of its rows. The sample records some 100,000 distinct CDR3 sequences, around 90% of which are singletons. The ten largest clones take up 0.11% to 0.15% of the sample. Material: CD4+ T cells from PBMCs. Source of these receptors: a human donor in good health.

V usage is TRBV12-3 or TRBV12-4 and J usage is TRBJ2-7, with D perhaps TRBD2 (7 bases). The CDR3 is 16 residues long. With 8 bases removed from V and 0 bases from J, the gap between germline ends came to 20 bases. The CDR3 sequence: CASSPERGALSYEQYF. CDR3 in DNA: TGTGCCAGCTCTCCAGAACGGGGGGCCCTCTCCTACGAGCAGTACTTC.

The CDR3 sequence is CASSASAGGPDNEQFF. The DNA of the CDR3 is TGTGCCAGCAGCGCATCAGCGGGAGGGCCAGACAATGAGCAGTTCTTC. The chain links TRBV7-6 to TRBJ2-1; 10 nucleotides line up with TRBD2. Germline trimming cut 5 bases from V and 5 bases from J; bases unmatched to any gene: 9. The CDR3 sequence is 16 residues long. CDR1 is SGHVS and CDR2 is FNYEAQ in the germline V gene.

This clonotype appeared a single time. The chain carries TRBV5-1 and TRBJ1-2; no reliable D call. The CDR3 extends over 13 amino acids. Trimming shortened V by 4 bases and J by 4 bases, and 11 bases separated the two germline ends. Looked up from germline, CDR1 is SGHRS and CDR2 is YFSETQ. The CDR3 DNA reads as TGCGCCAGCAGCCCCCGCGAAATCTATGGCTACACCTTC. Translating gives CASSPREIYGYTF.